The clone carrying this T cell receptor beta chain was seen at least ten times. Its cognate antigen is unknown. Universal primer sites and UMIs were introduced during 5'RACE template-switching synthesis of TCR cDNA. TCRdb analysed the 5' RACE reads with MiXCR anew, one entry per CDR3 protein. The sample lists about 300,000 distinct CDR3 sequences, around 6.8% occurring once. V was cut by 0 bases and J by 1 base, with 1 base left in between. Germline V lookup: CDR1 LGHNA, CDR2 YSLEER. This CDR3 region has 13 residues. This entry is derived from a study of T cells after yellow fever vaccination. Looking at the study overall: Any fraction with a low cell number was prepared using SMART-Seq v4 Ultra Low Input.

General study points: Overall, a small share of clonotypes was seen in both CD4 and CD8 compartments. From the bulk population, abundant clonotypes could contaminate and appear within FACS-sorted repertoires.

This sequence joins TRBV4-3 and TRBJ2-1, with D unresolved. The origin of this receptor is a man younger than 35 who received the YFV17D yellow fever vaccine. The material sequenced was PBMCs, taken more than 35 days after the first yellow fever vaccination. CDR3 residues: CASSQESYNEQFF. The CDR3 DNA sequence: TGCGCCAGCAGCCAAGAGTCCTACAATGAGCAGTTCTTC.